These 2 T cell receptor beta chains were all obtained from the same sample, sequenced in a study of T cells in localized non-small cell lung cancer. Repertoires were generated with immunoSEQ multiplex PCR, while TCRdb's copy carries only in-frame clones and drops some. The data contain about 40,000 clones, 81% of them seen just once; the ten biggest clones take up 7.3%. Source: peripheral blood mononuclear cells, taken before any cancer treatment. The receptors here all came from a male donor aged 60 or older with stage II lung adenocarcinoma.

This rearrangement joins TRBV20-1 to TRBJ2-1; unclear D gene. CDR1 and CDR2 from the germline V gene are DFQATT and SNEGSKA (reference sequence). This CDR3 is 10 amino acids long. Trimming took 6 bases from V and 5 from J, leaving 5 bases between them. The CDR3 DNA reads TGCAGTGCGACGGACAATGAGCAGTTCTTC. Residues: CSATDNEQFF.

This clone was observed a handful of times. This sequence joins TRBV19 and TRBJ1-5; the D is unclear. The CDR3 contains 13 residues. Trimming cost V 3 bases and J 1 base, with 4 bases left between them. The germline V gene encodes CDR1 LNHDA and CDR2 SQIVND (reference sequence). CDR3 coding DNA: TGTGCCAGTAGTATGGAGAGCAATCAGCCCCAGCATTTT. Residues: CASSMESNQPQHF.